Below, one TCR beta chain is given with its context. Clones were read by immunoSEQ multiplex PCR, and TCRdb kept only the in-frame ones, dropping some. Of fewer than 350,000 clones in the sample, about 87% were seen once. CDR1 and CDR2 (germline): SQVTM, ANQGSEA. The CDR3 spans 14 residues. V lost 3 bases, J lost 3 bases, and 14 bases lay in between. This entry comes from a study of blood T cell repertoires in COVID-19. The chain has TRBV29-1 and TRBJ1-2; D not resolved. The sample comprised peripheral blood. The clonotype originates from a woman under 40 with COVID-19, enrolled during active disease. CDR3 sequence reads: CSVDGFGEDYGYTF. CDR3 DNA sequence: TGCAGCGTTGATGGGTTCGGAGAGGACTATGGCTACACCTTC.